This passage covers 25 T cell receptor beta chains from one sample sequenced in a study of T cell repertoires in cytomegalovirus infection. MiXCR, applied by TCRdb to the reads, yields one record per CDR3 protein. The table records more than 500,000 distinct CDR3 sequences, 16% of them present only once. Sequenced material: CD8+ T cells from PBMCs. Receptor source: a human donor in good health (CMV status not recorded). Some clones in this sample may be carry-over from other donors' samples.

This clonotype was recorded at least ten times. This chain links TRBV7-3 with TRBJ2-5, with D uncertain. Trimming pared 5 bases from V and 4 bases from J, leaving 14 bases between. In germline, CDR1 is SGHTA, CDR2 FQGTGA. The CDR3 length is 14 residues. CDR3 sequence (DNA): TGTGCCAGCAGCCCCGGCCGCCTCGGAGAGACCCAGTACTTC. Encoded protein: CASSPGRLGETQYF.

This clonotype appeared a few times. DNA of the CDR3: TGTGCCAGCAGCTTCTTCGTGGACAGGGGAGATACGCAGTATTTT. As protein: CASSFFVDRGDTQYF. The chain employs TRBV13 and TRBJ2-3; TRBD1 matches at 9 bases. Germline CDR1 reads PRHDT; CDR2 reads FYEKMQ (reference sequence). This CDR3 comprises 15 residues. The V and J ends lost 3 bases and 5 bases, in that order; junction bases with no gene match: 6.

This clonotype was found many times. This rearrangement joins TRBV7-8 to TRBJ1-5; 7 nucleotides align to TRBD1. Germline CDR1 SGHVS, CDR2 FQNEAQ. This CDR3 is built from 14 residues. J gave up 2 bases and V 5 bases, and 3 bases lay outside the gene matches. CDR3: CASSPTGRNQPQHF. Written as DNA, the CDR3 is TGTGCCAGCAGCCCGACAGGGCGCAATCAGCCCCAGCATTTT.

The chain recombines TRBV6-5 with TRBJ2-7; D assignment may be TRBD1 or TRBD2 (6 bases each). Looked up from germline, CDR1 is MNHEY and CDR2 is SVGAGI. Between the trimmed V and J ends, which lost 0 bases and 4 bases, there was a span of 16 bases. The CDR3 consists of 16 residues. CDR3 loop: CASSYSQGGRGYEQYF. The CDR3 DNA reads TGTGCCAGCAGTTACTCGCAAGGGGGGAGAGGGTACGAGCAGTACTTC.

This clonotype came up a few times. V is TRBV28 and J is TRBJ2-7; 7 nucleotides line up with TRBD1. The germline V gene has CDR1 MDHEN and CDR2 SYDVKM. This CDR3 comprises 14 residues. J gave up 4 bases and V 6 bases, and 9 bases lay outside the gene matches. This CDR3 reads CASRVDRDRYEQYF. In DNA form, the CDR3 reads TGTGCCAGCAGGGTTGACCGGGACAGATACGAGCAGTACTTC.

This clonotype was seen at least ten times. V gene TRBV7-9 combines with J gene TRBJ2-7; maybe TRBD1 (6 bases). This CDR3 is built from 12 residues. Germline V gives CDR1 SEHNR, CDR2 FQNEAQ (reference sequence). V lost 10 bases, J lost 2 bases, and 12 bases lay in between. This chain's CDR3 is CATSWTAYEQYF. CDR3 coding DNA: TGTGCCACGTCGTGGACAGCCTACGAGCAGTACTTC.

This clonotype was seen more than once but under ten times. CDR3 protein: CASSQGLLLRTGELFF. The CDR3 bases are TGTGCCAGCAGCCAGGGACTCCTCCTACGGACCGGGGAGCTGTTTTTT. The gene calls are TRBV7-9 and TRBJ2-2, with a weak D call TRBD2 (6 bases). Trimming pared 5 bases from V and 5 bases from J, leaving 18 bases between. Germline loops: CDR1 SEHNR, CDR2 FQNEAQ (reference sequence). The CDR3 length is 16 residues.

This clonotype was found many times. The chain joins TRBV4-2 to TRBJ1-2; D not resolved. The germline V and J ends were trimmed by 0 bases and 8 bases, with 4 bases remaining between them. From germline, CDR1 is LGHNA and CDR2 YNFKEQ. This CDR3 region has 11 residues. Written as DNA, the CDR3 is TGTGCCAGCAGCCAAGATCGCGGCTACACCTTC. Amino acid sequence: CASSQDRGYTF.

This clonotype was counted many times. V is TRBV4-2 and J is TRBJ1-1; no clear D gene. The CDR3 contains 15 residues. Trimming shortened V by 5 bases and J by 4 bases, and 17 bases separated the two germline ends. Germline V gene lookup returns CDR1 LGHNA and CDR2 YNFKEQ. CDR3 sequence reads: CASSYSLTPSTEAFF. As DNA, the CDR3 is TGTGCCAGCAGCTACAGCTTGACTCCGAGCACTGAAGCTTTCTTT.

There are many counts of this clonotype. The V call is TRBV7-9, the J call TRBJ1-5; no clear D gene. This CDR3 is built from 14 residues. The V gene's germline CDR1 is SEHNR and CDR2 FQNEAQ (reference sequence). V was clipped by 1 base and J by 6 bases, with 10 bases between them. Here the CDR3 reads CASSLGGFGQPQHF. CDR3 bases: TGTGCCAGCAGCTTAGGGGGTTTCGGTCAGCCCCAGCATTTT.

This clonotype was picked up many times. This chain joins TRBV7-9 and TRBJ1-2, with 8 bases lining up with TRBD1. With V trimmed by 6 bases and J by 1 base, 7 bases remained unmatched. Germline CDR1 SEHNR, CDR2 FQNEAQ (reference sequence). The CDR3 consists of 15 residues. CDR3 sequence reads: CASRAGTGFNYGYTF. The CDR3 bases are TGTGCCAGCAGAGCCGGGACAGGATTTAACTATGGCTACACCTTC. The variable domain in full, with the rest retrieved from reference TRBV7-9 and TRBJ1-2, is DTGVSQNPRHKITKRGQNVTFRCDPISEHNRLYWYRQTLGQGPEFLTYFQNEAQLEKSRLLSDRFSAERPKGSFSTLEIQRTEQGDSAMYLCASRAGTGFNYGYTFGSGTRLTVV.

This clonotype was picked up a small number of times. The chain combines TRBV19 with TRBJ1-4; D is ambiguous. CDR3 length: 15 residues. Germline CDR1 is LNHDA and CDR2 is SQIVND (reference sequence). V was shortened by 5 bases and J by 5 bases, with 15 bases between the two germline ends. The CDR3 is CASSRLWGANEKLFF. The CDR3 DNA follows: TGTGCCAGTAGTCGACTTTGGGGAGCGAATGAAAAACTGTTTTTT.

This clonotype was recorded many times. This chain connects TRBV11-2 to TRBJ1-2; D gene unclear. The CDR3 consists of 12 residues. Trimming pared 5 bases from V and 4 bases from J, leaving 8 bases between. Germline CDR1 SGHAT, CDR2 FQNNGV. CDR3 protein: CASSHSAYGYTF. The CDR3 DNA reads TGTGCCAGCAGCCATTCGGCCTATGGCTACACCTTC.

This clonotype has at least ten counts. The V gene is TRBV7-9, the J gene TRBJ2-3; TRBD1 might be the D (5 bases). The germline CDR1 and CDR2 sequences are SEHNR and FQNEAQ (reference sequence). The CDR3 runs to 15 residues. V was trimmed by 6 bases and J by 4 bases, leaving 17 bases between them. The CDR3 sequence is CASSPIRGTPDTQYF. CDR3 nucleotide sequence: TGTGCCAGCAGTCCGATTAGGGGAACACCAGATACGCAGTATTTT.

The V and J genes are TRBV28 and TRBJ2-7; the match to TRBD2 covers 7 bases. The CDR3 has 13 amino acids. Germline trimming cut 11 bases from V and 6 bases from J; bases unmatched to any gene: 13. Germline CDR1 MDHEN, CDR2 SYDVKM. CDR3 DNA: TGTGCCGGGGCCTGGGGGGAGGGCGGCGAGCAGTACTTC. It specifies CAGAWGEGGEQYF.

This clonotype was found a few times. V and J are TRBV7-9 and TRBJ1-1; D is uncertain. CDR1 SEHNR and CDR2 FQNEAQ come from the germline V gene (reference sequence). CDR3 length: 14 amino acids. The V and J ends lost 3 bases and 2 bases respectively, with 10 bases between them. In nucleotides, the CDR3 is TGTGCCAGCAGCTTTCGGAATTACAACACTGAAGCTTTCTTT. Amino acid sequence: CASSFRNYNTEAFF.

This clonotype was counted a few times. One end of the junction does not line up with germline, which may come from a read error. The chain has TRBV7-2 and TRBJ2-7; D might be TRBD1 (6 bases). Germline V gene data show CDR1 as SGHTA and CDR2 as FQGNSA. This CDR3 comprises 14 residues. The CDR3 sequence: CVSSWDNPGDEQCF. In nucleotides, the CDR3 is TGTGTCAGCAGCTGGGACAACCCTGGCGACGAGCAGTGCTTC.

This clonotype occurred a few times. The rearrangement links TRBV7-8 to TRBJ1-1; 8 bases line up with TRBD1. Germline assignment: CDR1 SGHVS and CDR2 FQNEAQ. This CDR3 has 16 residues. V shed 1 base, J shed 0 bases, and the junction held 4 bases outside the gene matches. DNA for the CDR3: TGTGCCAGCAGCTTAGATCTGACAGGGGTGAACACTGAAGCTTTCTTT. It translates to CASSLDLTGVNTEAFF.

V gene TRBV28 combines with J gene TRBJ2-7, with a possible D match to TRBD2 (6 bases). CDR3 size: 14 residues. The V gene's germline CDR1 is MDHEN and CDR2 SYDVKM. Deletions cut 6 bases from V and 5 bases from J, with 17 bases between. CDR3 nucleotides: TGTGCCAGCAGGAGGAGGGGAGTTGTTAACGAGCAGTACTTC. As protein: CASRRRGVVNEQYF.

This clonotype was seen repeatedly, ten times or more. V and J are TRBV7-2 and TRBJ1-2, with a tentative D call TRBD1 (5 bases). Germline V CDR1 and CDR2: SGHTA, FQGNSA. CDR3 length: 12 residues. Trimming removed 5 bases at V and 6 bases at J, with 10 bases between. CDR3 nucleotide sequence: TGTGCCAGCAGCCTGACAGAAGATGGCTACACCTTC. Translation gives CASSLTEDGYTF. The whole variable domain, filled in from reference TRBV7-2 and TRBJ1-2, reads GAGVSQSPSNKVTEKGKDVELRCDPISGHTALYWYRQSLGQGLEFLIYFQGNSAPDKSGLPSDRFSAERTGGSVSTLTIQRTQQEDSAVYLCASSLTEDGYTFGSGTRLTVV.

This clonotype was counted at least ten times. The chain links TRBV7-9 to TRBJ1-1; the D is unclear. Germline lookup yields CDR1 SEHNR and CDR2 FQNEAQ (reference sequence). V lost 5 bases to trimming and J lost 1 base, with 8 bases between them. CDR3 length equals 13 residues. The CDR3 bases are TGTGCCAGCAGCCTTCTCGGGAACACTGAAGCTTTCTTT. Translating gives CASSLLGNTEAFF.

This chain connects TRBV10-1 to TRBJ2-3, with TRBD2 matching over 8 bases. V dropped 3 bases and J dropped 0; count of bases not matched to a gene: 2. The CDR3 length is 15 residues. CDR1 is WNHNN and CDR2 is SYGVQD in the germline V gene (reference sequence). CDR3 in amino acids: CASSEVAGSTDTQYF. The CDR3 nucleotides read TGCGCCAGCAGTGAAGTAGCGGGGAGCACAGATACGCAGTATTTT.

This clonotype has a count of ten or more. V is TRBV15 and J is TRBJ2-7, with D maybe TRBD2 (6 bases). There are 15 residues in the CDR3. V was cut by 0 bases and J by 5 bases, with 14 bases left in between. The germline V gene has CDR1 LNHNV and CDR2 YYDKDF (reference sequence). The chain's CDR3 is CATSRDSLAPNEQYF. The CDR3 coding sequence is TGTGCCACCAGCAGAGATTCGCTAGCGCCCAACGAGCAGTACTTC.

This clonotype was counted a few times. The chain employs TRBV19 and TRBJ1-5, with D possibly being TRBD1 (5 bases). Germline loops: CDR1 LNHDA, CDR2 SQIVND (reference sequence). CDR3 size: 15 residues. V lost 5 bases, J lost 8 bases, and 19 bases lay in between. CDR3 coding DNA: TGTGCCAGTAGTCGCGATCGAGGGGCGTTGGAGCCCCAGCATTTT. It specifies CASSRDRGALEPQHF.

In this sample, this clonotype turned up many times. J is TRBJ1-1 and V is TRBV27; D call uncertain. Trimming stripped 5 bases from V and 4 bases from J, with 11 bases between. Germline CDR1 MNHEY, CDR2 SMNVEV (reference sequence). The CDR3 is 13 amino acids. The CDR3, as DNA: TGTGCCAGCAGTCCATTCCTGGGCACTGAAGCTTTCTTT. It codes for CASSPFLGTEAFF.